This TCR beta chain derives from a study of cytomegalovirus exposure and HLA in healthy donors. General study results and limits: Reportedly, diagnosis of cytomegalovirus status by the classifier showed high specificity and sensitivity. In vitro assays verified that three CMV-associated chains recognized CMV antigens specifically. The listing of 160 or so TCR beta chains classed them as cytomegalovirus-associated.

An approximately 120-subject validation cohort, separate from the approximately 720-subject first cohort, supplied the donors. CDR3 size: 14 residues. V lost 8 bases, J lost 0 bases, and 13 bases lay in between. Germline V lookup: CDR1 MDHEN, CDR2 SYDVKM. Clones were sequenced by immunoSEQ multiplex PCR, and TCRdb holds only the in-frame ones, with some missing. The sample has some 180,000 clones; about 81% are singletons. This clone was detected a few times. Antigen: not known. The sample was PBMCs. This TCR came from a woman aged 25 to 39 in good health and CMV-seronegative. This chain joins TRBV28 and TRBJ1-2; D is perhaps TRBD1 (5 bases). CDR3: CASADTGANYGYTF. CDR3 DNA: TGTGCCAGCGCGGATACAGGAGCTAACTATGGCTACACCTTC.